One sample yielded the 5 T cell receptor beta chains listed below, sequenced in a study of cytotoxic CD8 clonotypes in ibrutinib-treated CLL (dated by TCRdb to 2020 to 2023). The sample's time point label, in plain terms: approximately 2 years on ibrutinib. Receptor libraries were prepared by the immunoSEQ multiplex PCR assay. This immuneACCESS table, as held by TCRdb, lists in-frame sequences with V and J called but not all clones. Of the missing ones, under half trace to an unresolved V gene in checked studies; the others have no known cause. In all, the sample holds approximately 97,000 clones, and roughly three quarters of those were seen once. Clones ranked in the top ten supply just under 25% of the sample. The sample here was PBMCs, taken after 24 months of ibrutinib treatment. These receptors all come from a human donor with chronic lymphocytic leukemia.

The chain employs TRBV5-1 and TRBJ1-6, with 7 nucleotides matching TRBD1. The CDR3 runs 15 residues. Germline CDR1 SGHRS, CDR2 YFSETQ. V trimming: 0 bases; J trimming: 6 bases; junction bases outside the gene matches: 3. The CDR3 here is CASSLEQGPNSPLHF. The CDR3 nucleotides are TGCGCCAGCAGCTTGGAACAGGGGCCTAATTCACCCCTCCACTTT.

This clone was recorded once. The rearrangement uses TRBV7-3 and TRBJ1-1; possible D gene TRBD1, 6 bases. This CDR3 contains 14 residues. Trimming stripped 4 bases from V and 1 base from J, with 10 bases between. In germline, CDR1 is SGHTA, CDR2 FQGTGA. In nucleotides, the CDR3 is TGTGCCAGCAGCTCTGACAGGAGGAACACTGAAGCTTTCTTT. Its protein is CASSSDRRNTEAFF.

In this sample, this clone turned up a few times. The chain couples TRBV4-2 to TRBJ2-7; 8 nucleotides match TRBD2. Germline loops: CDR1 LGHNA, CDR2 YNFKEQ. V shed 3 bases and J 3 bases; nucleotides not matched to a gene: 4. The CDR3 has 14 residues. The CDR3 DNA follows: TGTGCCAGCAGCCACGATCGGGAGGGCTACGAGCAGTACTTC. Translating gives CASSHDREGYEQYF.

V gene TRBV10-1 combines with J gene TRBJ1-3; 7 nucleotides agree with TRBD1. The CDR3 consists of 17 residues. Germline CDR1 WNHNN, CDR2 SYGVQD (reference sequence). Trimming removed 5 bases from V and 4 bases from J; junction bases left unmatched: 14. The CDR3: CASSPDRAYRFGNTIYF. DNA for the CDR3: TGCGCCAGCAGTCCCGACAGGGCGTACCGGTTCGGAAACACCATATATTTT.

In its sample, this clone was seen a few times. The rearrangement joins TRBV4-2 to TRBJ1-6, with unresolved D. Trimming took off 3 bases at V and 3 bases at J, with 12 bases between the two ends. The CDR3 sequence is 16 residues long. Germline-derived CDR1 and CDR2 are LGHNA and YNFKEQ. The CDR3 region has the DNA TGTGCCAGCAGCCAGGAAGCCGGGGACTATAATTCACCCCTCCACTTT. Its protein is CASSQEAGDYNSPLHF.